The next 5 T cell receptor beta chains were all read from a single sample in a study of blood T cell repertoires in COVID-19. Only in-frame clones appear in the TCRdb table, and some are missing; sequencing was by immunoSEQ multiplex PCR. Among some 160,000 clones listed, about nine tenths were seen once. Source material: peripheral blood. Receptor source: a woman in her 70s with acute or convalescent COVID-19.

The chain combines TRBV5-1 with TRBJ1-6; 7 bases map to TRBD1. After removal of 7 bases from V and 9 bases from J, the junction contained 10 bases not matched to a gene. The germline CDR1 and CDR2 sequences are SGHRS and YFSETQ. The CDR3 sequence is 14 residues long. CDR3 amino acids: CASGPGQSISPLHF. The CDR3 DNA sequence: TGCGCCAGCGGTCCGGGACAGTCTATTTCACCCCTCCACTTT.

The rearrangement links TRBV2 to TRBJ1-1, with 7 nucleotides matching TRBD1. With 7 bases clipped from V and 2 bases from J, the junction kept 7 bases outside the gene matches. This CDR3 has 14 residues. Germline CDR1 is SNHLY and CDR2 is FYNNEI. CDR3 region: CASTKGQLNTEAFF. The CDR3 DNA reads TGTGCCAGCACCAAGGGACAGCTAAACACTGAAGCTTTCTTT.

The chain joins TRBV27 to TRBJ1-1; D is possibly TRBD1 (6 bases). CDR3 length: 16 amino acids. Germline CDR1 MNHEY, CDR2 SMNVEV (reference sequence). The V end was cut by 2 bases, the J end by 0 bases, with 13 bases between. The CDR3 sequence is CASSLGTWAMNTEAFF. CDR3 coding DNA: TGTGCCAGCAGTTTAGGGACATGGGCCATGAACACTGAAGCTTTCTTT.

This clone appeared once. This chain joins TRBV3-1 (or the pseudogene TRBV3-2) and TRBJ1-5; possible D gene TRBD1, 5 bases. CDR3 length: 18 amino acids. V lost 0 bases and J 0 bases, leaving 15 bases between the germline ends. Germline CDR1 and CDR2: LGHDT and YNNKEL (reference sequence). The DNA for the CDR3 is TGTGCCAGCAGCCAAGAGAGGAGGGGAAGGGTTAGCAATCAGCCCCAGCATTTT. This codes for CASSQERRGRVSNQPQHF.

This clone was detected only once. The chain uses TRBV19 and TRBJ2-7; 7 positions match TRBD1. Germline values: CDR1 LNHDA, CDR2 SQIVND (reference sequence). V shed 4 bases and J 6 bases; nucleotides not matched to a gene: 15. The CDR3 extends over 16 amino acids. CDR3 bases: TGTGCCAGTAGTACTCCCCTGACAGGGACGAGGCCCGAGCAGTACTTC. Its translation is CASSTPLTGTRPEQYF. Full variable domain (remainder filled in from reference TRBV19 and TRBJ2-7): DGGITQSPKYLFRKEGQNVTLSCEQNLNHDAMYWYRQDPGQGLRLIYYSQIVNDFQKGDIAEGYSVSREKKESFPLTVTSAQKNPTAFYLCASSTPLTGTRPEQYFGPGTRLTVT.